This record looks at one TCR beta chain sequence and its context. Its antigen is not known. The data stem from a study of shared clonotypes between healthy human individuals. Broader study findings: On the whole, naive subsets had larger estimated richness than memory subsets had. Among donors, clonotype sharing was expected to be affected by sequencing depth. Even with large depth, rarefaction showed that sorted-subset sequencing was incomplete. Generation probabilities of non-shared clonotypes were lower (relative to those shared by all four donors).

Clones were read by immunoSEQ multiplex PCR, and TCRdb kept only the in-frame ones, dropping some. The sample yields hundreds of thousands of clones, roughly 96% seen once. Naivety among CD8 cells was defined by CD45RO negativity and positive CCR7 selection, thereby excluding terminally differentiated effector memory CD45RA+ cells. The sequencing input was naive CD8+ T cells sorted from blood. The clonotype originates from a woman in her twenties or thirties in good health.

The chain's CDR3 is CAISEWQGLNYGYTF. CDR3 DNA sequence: TGTGCCATCAGTGAATGGCAGGGGCTCAACTATGGCTACACCTTC. The chain combines TRBV10-3 with TRBJ1-2, with D perhaps matching TRBD1 (6 bases). CDR1 is ENHRY, CDR2 SYGVKD, per germline. This CDR3 has 15 residues. Deletions cut 3 bases from V and 2 bases from J, with 13 bases between.